This is a list of T cell receptor beta chains from one sample in a study of T cells in Graves' hyperthyroidism and ophthalmopathy. MiXCR, applied by TCRdb to the multiplex PCR reads, yields one record per CDR3 protein. Of more than 350,000 distinct CDR3 sequences in the sample, roughly 15% are singletons; the top ten hold around 35%. Sequenced input: blood. Receptor source: a woman aged 30 to 39 with Graves' hyperthyroidism that later progressed to Graves' ophthalmopathy. CDR3s include the opening cysteine and the closing phenylalanine or tryptophan.

cdr3_aa: CASSYMDQPQHF; j_call: TRBJ1-5; v_call: TRBV6-1; cdr3_length: 12
cdr3_aa: CASSLGAGPPYEQYF; j_call: TRBJ2-7; v_call: TRBV5-1; cdr3_length: 15
cdr3_aa: CSVGNQSHQPQHF; j_call: TRBJ1-5; v_call: TRBV29-1; cdr3_length: 13
cdr3_aa: CSARTSGVPTYEQYF; j_call: TRBJ2-7; v_call: TRBV20-1; cdr3_length: 15
cdr3_aa: CASSPGQVTYEQYF; j_call: TRBJ2-7; v_call: TRBV27; cdr3_length: 14
cdr3_aa: CSASAGQAYGYTF; j_call: TRBJ1-2; v_call: TRBV20-1; cdr3_length: 13
cdr3_aa: CASSLNGWGQEQYF; j_call: TRBJ2-7; v_call: TRBV27; cdr3_length: 14
cdr3_aa: CASSSDMLEAYEQYF; j_call: TRBJ2-7; v_call: TRBV6-2/TRBV6-3; cdr3_length: 15
cdr3_aa: CASSPPGQGANSNQPQHF; j_call: TRBJ1-5; v_call: TRBV7-2; cdr3_length: 18
cdr3_aa: CASSPGQFLNQPQHF; j_call: TRBJ1-5; v_call: TRBV28; cdr3_length: 15
cdr3_aa: CASSLRTGGAKNIQYF; j_call: TRBJ2-4; v_call: TRBV28; cdr3_length: 16
cdr3_aa: CASSRTSGNYEQYF; j_call: TRBJ2-7; v_call: TRBV19; cdr3_length: 14
cdr3_aa: CASSQDWGQMDGYTF; j_call: TRBJ1-2; v_call: TRBV14; cdr3_length: 15
cdr3_aa: CASSLWTTGSSPLHF; j_call: TRBJ1-6; v_call: TRBV28; cdr3_length: 15
cdr3_aa: CASSSRDRNSPLHF; j_call: TRBJ1-6; v_call: TRBV19; cdr3_length: 14
cdr3_aa: CSVEGVNTEAFF; j_call: TRBJ1-1; v_call: TRBV29-1; cdr3_length: 12
cdr3_aa: CASSPSRADYNEQFF; j_call: TRBJ2-1; v_call: TRBV11-1; cdr3_length: 15
cdr3_aa: CASSPGLAGGDKETQYF; j_call: TRBJ2-5; v_call: TRBV3-1; cdr3_length: 17
cdr3_aa: CASSLRAPGAGDHYNEQFF; j_call: TRBJ2-1; v_call: TRBV7-6; cdr3_length: 19
cdr3_aa: CSVEIQGGEETQYF; j_call: TRBJ2-5; v_call: TRBV29-1; cdr3_length: 14
cdr3_aa: CASSLDVTSGTLEEQYF; j_call: TRBJ2-7; v_call: TRBV7-2; cdr3_length: 17
cdr3_aa: CATFGGGNTGELFF; j_call: TRBJ2-2; v_call: TRBV6-2/TRBV6-3; cdr3_length: 14
cdr3_aa: CASSQVQSTDTQYF; j_call: TRBJ2-3; v_call: TRBV3-1; cdr3_length: 14
cdr3_aa: CASSEGSRGGQPQHF; j_call: TRBJ1-5; v_call: TRBV6-1; cdr3_length: 15
cdr3_aa: CASSQLWGDPTYAGELFF; j_call: TRBJ2-2; v_call: TRBV5-4; cdr3_length: 18
cdr3_aa: CASSGAGIYNEQFF; j_call: TRBJ2-1; v_call: TRBV7-9; cdr3_length: 14
cdr3_aa: CASRLQGPYGYTF; j_call: TRBJ1-2; v_call: TRBV5-8; cdr3_length: 13
cdr3_aa: CASSRWDPQNNEQFF; j_call: TRBJ2-1; v_call: TRBV19; cdr3_length: 15
cdr3_aa: CASSHLRLDTEAFF; j_call: TRBJ1-1; v_call: TRBV4-1; cdr3_length: 14
cdr3_aa: CASSVPGQTYGYTF; j_call: TRBJ1-2; v_call: TRBV4-1; cdr3_length: 14
cdr3_aa: CSAKTDYSNQPQHF; j_call: TRBJ1-5; v_call: TRBV20-1; cdr3_length: 14
cdr3_aa: CASSRTGNYGYTF; j_call: TRBJ1-2; v_call: TRBV2; cdr3_length: 13
cdr3_aa: CASSYPGQGNTEAFF; j_call: TRBJ1-1; v_call: TRBV6-1; cdr3_length: 15
cdr3_aa: CASSVQGVPGNTIYF; j_call: TRBJ1-3; v_call: TRBV27; cdr3_length: 15
cdr3_aa: CASSSGLAGVRTDTQYF; j_call: TRBJ2-3; v_call: TRBV28; cdr3_length: 17
cdr3_aa: CASRSPGNYGYTF; j_call: TRBJ1-2; v_call: TRBV12-3/TRBV12-4; cdr3_length: 13
cdr3_aa: CSVEHRQGEDDGYTF; j_call: TRBJ1-2; v_call: TRBV29-1; cdr3_length: 15
cdr3_aa: CASQGSSGTANEKLFF; j_call: TRBJ1-4; v_call: TRBV28; cdr3_length: 16
cdr3_aa: CASSPTLGGSVNQPQHF; j_call: TRBJ1-5; v_call: TRBV19; cdr3_length: 17
cdr3_aa: CASSERWQGQETQYF; j_call: TRBJ2-5; v_call: TRBV2; cdr3_length: 15
cdr3_aa: CATSRDGGSSYEQYF; j_call: TRBJ2-7; v_call: TRBV15; cdr3_length: 15
cdr3_aa: CASSSTGAPYEQYF; j_call: TRBJ2-7; v_call: TRBV7-8; cdr3_length: 14
cdr3_aa: CASMTNNQPQHF; j_call: TRBJ1-5; v_call: TRBV28; cdr3_length: 12
cdr3_aa: CASRPDSLVKNIQYF; j_call: TRBJ2-4; v_call: TRBV28; cdr3_length: 15
cdr3_aa: CASSLSPPDSADTQYF; j_call: TRBJ2-3; v_call: TRBV12-3/TRBV12-4; cdr3_length: 16
cdr3_aa: CSAPLVAGAPDTQYF; j_call: TRBJ2-3; v_call: TRBV20-1; cdr3_length: 15
cdr3_aa: CASSYPTSGKGANEQFF; j_call: TRBJ2-1; v_call: TRBV6-2/TRBV6-3; cdr3_length: 17
cdr3_aa: CASSQRQTGYTF; j_call: TRBJ1-2; v_call: TRBV3-1; cdr3_length: 12
cdr3_aa: CASTPMGVNTEAFF; j_call: TRBJ1-1; v_call: TRBV19; cdr3_length: 14
cdr3_aa: CASSDPGTNEKLFF; j_call: TRBJ1-4; v_call: TRBV2; cdr3_length: 14
cdr3_aa: CASTVGGHPGADTQYF; j_call: TRBJ2-3; v_call: TRBV7-9; cdr3_length: 16
cdr3_aa: CASSFRDNILRGPNTGELFF; j_call: TRBJ2-2; v_call: TRBV12-3/TRBV12-4; cdr3_length: 20
cdr3_aa: CASRFQIDSPLHF; j_call: TRBJ1-6; v_call: TRBV28; cdr3_length: 13
cdr3_aa: CASSLWNRMSTEAFF; j_call: TRBJ1-1; v_call: TRBV28; cdr3_length: 15
cdr3_aa: CASSLEGSEAFF; j_call: TRBJ1-1; v_call: TRBV12-3/TRBV12-4; cdr3_length: 12
cdr3_aa: CASSFPRTSGKYEQYF; j_call: TRBJ2-7; v_call: TRBV12-3/TRBV12-4; cdr3_length: 16
cdr3_aa: CASSFEANSPLHF; j_call: TRBJ1-6; v_call: TRBV12-3/TRBV12-4; cdr3_length: 13
cdr3_aa: CASSERGANEKLFF; j_call: TRBJ1-4; v_call: TRBV6-1; cdr3_length: 14
cdr3_aa: CAWSLSSNQPQHF; j_call: TRBJ1-5; v_call: TRBV30; cdr3_length: 13
cdr3_aa: CAMSAGPYNEQFF; j_call: TRBJ2-1; v_call: TRBV10-3; cdr3_length: 13